Each of the 30 T cell receptor beta chains below was sequenced from the same sample in a study of blood T cell repertoires in COVID-19. TCRdb's copy holds only in-frame clones and misses some; the assay was immunoSEQ multiplex PCR. The profile shows tens of thousands of clones, around 85% of them singletons. Sequencing was carried out using peripheral blood. The receptors here all came from an elderly woman with COVID-19, enrolled during active disease.

The chain carries TRBV4-1 and TRBJ2-3; 11 bases are shared with TRBD1. Germline assignment: CDR1 MGHRA and CDR2 YSYEKL. This CDR3 has 14 residues. Unmatched junction bases numbered 0, after V lost 3 bases and J lost 4 bases. In DNA, the CDR3 is TGCGCCAGCAGCCAGGACAGGGGGCCAGATACGCAGTATTTT. Its translation is CASSQDRGPDTQYF.

The chain couples TRBV7-9 to TRBJ2-7, with 12 bases lining up with TRBD1. The junction had 11 bases not matched to a gene; V was cut back by 4 bases and J by 4 bases. The length of the CDR3 is 17 residues. Germline V CDR1 and CDR2: SEHNR, FQNEAQ (reference sequence). The CDR3 loop is CASSYQSGTGGAYEQYF. CDR3 nucleotides: TGTGCCAGCAGCTACCAGTCCGGGACAGGGGGCGCTTACGAGCAGTACTTC.

This chain uses TRBV5-5 with TRBJ2-3, with TRBD2 identical over 12 bases. This CDR3 region has 19 residues. In germline, CDR1 is SGHKS, CDR2 YYEKEE (reference sequence). V gave up 0 bases and J gave up 2 bases; unmatched junction bases: 10. The CDR3 protein is CASSLVYSTSGRPTDTQYF. The CDR3 region has the DNA TGTGCCAGCAGCTTGGTGTACTCGACTAGCGGGAGACCCACAGATACGCAGTATTTT.

The rearrangement joins TRBV29-1 to TRBJ2-7; 11 bases are a match to TRBD1. This CDR3 is 12 amino acids long. The J segment lost 4 bases and the V segment lost 7 bases, leaving 3 bases of the junction unmatched. CDR1 is SQVTM, CDR2 ANQGSEA, per germline. The CDR3 sequence: CSGGQGGYEQYF. In DNA form, the CDR3 reads TGCAGCGGGGGACAGGGGGGGTACGAGCAGTACTTC.

CDR3 residues: CASSTGWGDEQFF. CDR3 DNA sequence: TGTGCCAGCAGCACGGGGTGGGGGGATGAGCAGTTCTTC. The chain recombines TRBV7-9 with TRBJ2-1, with a tentative D call TRBD2 (6 bases). The CDR3 is made up of 13 amino acids. Germline CDR1 and CDR2: SEHNR and FQNEAQ (reference sequence). Trimming left V 5 bases short and J 8 bases short, with 13 bases between.

The chain uses TRBV11-3 and TRBJ2-1; 11 nucleotides line up with TRBD1. Trimming cost V 5 bases and J 8 bases; bases outside gene matches: 8. The CDR3 is 15 residues long. From germline, CDR1 is SGHNT and CDR2 YENEEA. In DNA, the CDR3 is TGTGCCAGCAGCCTTGGACAGGGGGCTATCTATGAGCAGTTCTTC. Its translation is CASSLGQGAIYEQFF.

The DNA for the CDR3 is TGCGCCAGCAGTCCCTCTATTACAGGGGCGAACACCGGGGAGCTGTTTTTT. It specifies CASSPSITGANTGELFF. This rearrangement joins TRBV10-1 to TRBJ2-2; 7 bases fit TRBD1. V was clipped by 5 bases and J by 0 bases; unmatched bases: 9. Germline V gives CDR1 WNHNN, CDR2 SYGVQD (reference sequence). CDR3 length equals 17 residues.

The chain recombines TRBV27 with TRBJ2-7; D remains ambiguous. The CDR3 length is 16 residues. V lost 1 base and J 0 bases, leaving 13 bases between the germline ends. The germline V gene has CDR1 MNHEY and CDR2 SMNVEV (reference sequence). CDR3 sequence (DNA): TGTGCCAGCAGTTTATATGCGAATCTAAACTCCTACGAGCAGTACTTC. Protein sequence: CASSLYANLNSYEQYF.

This chain connects TRBV28 to TRBJ2-5, with D unclear. Trimming stripped 6 bases from V and 3 bases from J, with 14 bases between. The CDR3 extends over 14 amino acids. Germline-derived CDR1 and CDR2 are MDHEN and SYDVKM. In DNA form, the CDR3 reads TGTGCCAGCAGCGTACAACCGACTGAAGAGACCCAGTACTTC. Translating gives CASSVQPTEETQYF.

This chain connects TRBV19 to TRBJ2-3, with 7 bases lining up with TRBD2. CDR1 LNHDA and CDR2 SQIVND come from the germline V gene (reference sequence). J gave up 0 bases and V 4 bases, and 4 bases lay outside the gene matches. This CDR3 spans 15 amino acids. The CDR3 loop is CASSKLATSTDTQYF. Here the CDR3 DNA reads TGTGCCAGTAGTAAACTAGCGACTAGCACAGATACGCAGTATTTT.

This clone was recorded once. V usage is TRBV25-1 and J usage is TRBJ2-7; 7 nucleotides agree with TRBD1. This CDR3 contains 13 residues. With V trimmed by 6 bases and J by 4 bases, 6 bases remained unmatched. Germline V gene data show CDR1 as MGHDK and CDR2 as SYGVNS. The CDR3 loop is CASRETGSYEQYF. The CDR3, as DNA: TGTGCCAGCAGGGAGACAGGGAGTTACGAGCAGTACTTC.

This clone was detected a few times. The J gene is TRBJ1-3, the V gene TRBV5-4, with TRBD1 identical over 9 bases. Unmatched junction bases numbered 7, after V lost 2 bases and J lost 4 bases. Germline CDR1 reads SGHNT; CDR2 reads YYREEE (reference sequence). There are 16 residues in the CDR3. CDR3 amino acids: CASSLPPGQGGNTIYF. DNA of the CDR3: TGTGCCAGCAGCTTACCCCCGGGACAGGGCGGAAACACCATATATTTT.

The rearrangement joins TRBV7-9 to TRBJ1-2, with unresolved D. V lost 1 base to trimming and J lost 2 bases, with 5 bases between them. Germline V gives CDR1 SEHNR, CDR2 FQNEAQ (reference sequence). The CDR3 extends over 13 amino acids. The CDR3 loop reads CASSLGQNYGYTF. The CDR3 coding sequence is TGTGCCAGCAGCTTAGGGCAGAACTATGGCTACACCTTC.

The V call is TRBV19, the J call TRBJ2-7; 7 bases line up with TRBD2. Per the germline V gene, CDR1 is LNHDA and CDR2 is SQIVND (reference sequence). The CDR3 extends over 15 amino acids. V dropped 4 bases and J dropped 1; count of bases not matched to a gene: 7. CDR3 in amino acids: CASSTGGAGSYEQYF. Written as DNA, the CDR3 is TGTGCCAGTAGTACGGGGGGAGCGGGATCCTACGAGCAGTACTTC.

V is TRBV27 and J is TRBJ1-2, with D perhaps TRBD1 (5 bases). In germline, CDR1 is MNHEY, CDR2 SMNVEV (reference sequence). The V end lost 5 bases, the J end lost 2 bases, and 18 bases lay between the germline ends. This CDR3 comprises 16 residues. CDR3 in amino acids: CASSTAPGGSNYGYTF. In DNA, the CDR3 is TGTGCCAGCAGTACTGCCCCCGGGGGTTCAAACTATGGCTACACCTTC.

The count of this clone is one. The chain links TRBV2 to TRBJ2-3; 14 positions match TRBD2. The germline CDR1 and CDR2 sequences are SNHLY and FYNNEI. The CDR3 has 15 residues. The V and J ends lost 9 bases and 8 bases, in that order; junction bases with no gene match: 10. The CDR3 region is CASGGTSGGASTQYF. Written as DNA, the CDR3 is TGTGCCAGTGGGGGGACTAGCGGGGGCGCGAGTACGCAGTATTTT.

This clone was seen more than once but under ten times. This chain uses TRBV21-1 with TRBJ2-7; the listed D gene, TRBD2, was not tested against the DNA. TRBV21-1 counts as a pseudogene. The CDR3 totals 18 residues. The CDR3 here is CASSKARTSGWVGGEQYF. CDR3 bases: TGTGCCAGCAGCAAAGCGAGGACTAGCGGCTGGGTCGGGGGCGAGCAGTACTTC.

The rearrangement links TRBV27 to TRBJ2-6, with 9 bases matching TRBD1. CDR1 is MNHEY, CDR2 SMNVEV, per germline (reference sequence). The CDR3 extends over 17 amino acids. With V trimmed by 6 bases and J by 0 bases, 6 bases remained unmatched. The CDR3 is CASSRDRDPSGANVLTF. The CDR3 DNA reads TGTGCCAGCAGCCGGGACAGGGATCCCTCTGGGGCCAACGTCCTGACTTTC.

This clone has a count of ten or more. V is TRBV7-9 and J is TRBJ2-1; the D is unclear. V was clipped by 1 base and J by 7 bases, with 8 bases between them. Germline CDR1 SEHNR, CDR2 FQNEAQ (reference sequence). The CDR3 has 13 amino acids. The CDR3 region has the DNA TGTGCCAGCAGCTTAGAACCACGGAATGAGCAGTTCTTC. It translates to CASSLEPRNEQFF.

The gene calls are TRBV2 and TRBJ2-7, with D possibly being TRBD1 (6 bases). Germline CDR1 SNHLY, CDR2 FYNNEI. Trimming stripped 4 bases from V and 4 bases from J, with 17 bases between. The CDR3 is made up of 15 amino acids. The CDR3 reads CASSVAPGQAYEQYF. The CDR3 bases are TGTGCCAGCAGTGTAGCACCGGGACAAGCATACGAGCAGTACTTC.

J is TRBJ2-7 and V is TRBV28; 11 positions match TRBD2. Germline V CDR1 and CDR2: MDHEN, SYDVKM. V was clipped by 4 bases and J by 5 bases; unmatched bases: 10. The CDR3 length is 16 residues. The CDR3 DNA is TGTGCCAGCAGTTCGGACACTAGCGGGAGAACAGACGAGCAGTACTTC. It encodes CASSSDTSGRTDEQYF.

V usage is TRBV7-9 and J usage is TRBJ2-7; TRBD2 matches 14 bases. The CDR3 runs 19 residues. J gave up 5 bases and V 2 bases, and 14 bases lay outside the gene matches. Germline V gene lookup returns CDR1 SEHNR and CDR2 FQNEAQ (reference sequence). The CDR3 loop is CASSLYTGTSGSTVHEQYF. CDR3 bases: TGTGCCAGCAGCTTATATACCGGGACTAGCGGGAGTACTGTCCACGAGCAGTACTTC. Full variable domain (outside the CDR3, taken from reference TRBV7-9 and TRBJ2-7): DTGVSQNPRHKITKRGQNVTFRCDPISEHNRLYWYRQTLGQGPEFLTYFQNEAQLEKSRLLSDRFSAERPKGSFSTLEIQRTEQGDSAMYLCASSLYTGTSGSTVHEQYFGPGTRLTVT.

J is TRBJ2-5 and V is TRBV14; 7 bases fit TRBD2. This CDR3 is built from 16 residues. Germline CDR1 is SGHDN and CDR2 is FVKESK. After removal of 1 base from V and 5 bases from J, the junction contained 10 bases not matched to a gene. The CDR3 is CASSQGDGRSAETQYF. The CDR3 DNA is TGTGCCAGCAGCCAAGGGGACGGGAGGTCCGCGGAGACCCAGTACTTC. Full variable domain (missing parts from reference TRBV14 and TRBJ2-5): EAGVTQFPSHSVIEKGQTVTLRCDPISGHDNLYWYRRVMGKEIKFLLHFVKESKQDESGMPNNRFLAERTGGTYSTLKVQPAELEDSGVYFCASSQGDGRSAETQYFGPGTRLLVL.

J is TRBJ1-1 and V is TRBV7-3, with unresolved D. The V and J ends lost 5 bases and 5 bases respectively, with 15 bases between them. Looked up from germline, CDR1 is SGHTA and CDR2 is FQGTGA. The CDR3 extends over 14 amino acids. In nucleotides, the CDR3 is TGTGCCAGCAGCCTTGAGGGTAAACTTACTGAAGCTTTCTTT. Its protein product is CASSLEGKLTEAFF.

The chain has TRBV7-9 and TRBJ2-7; D is ambiguous. Germline V gene lookup returns CDR1 SEHNR and CDR2 FQNEAQ (reference sequence). The CDR3 is 12 residues long. V was trimmed by 5 bases and J by 2 bases, leaving 7 bases between them. In DNA, the CDR3 is TGTGCCAGCAGCCTGCAGACCTACGAGCAGTACTTC. Protein: CASSLQTYEQYF.

This clone has only a few counts. V usage is TRBV19 and J usage is TRBJ2-1; the D is unclear. Germline values: CDR1 LNHDA, CDR2 SQIVND (reference sequence). V lost 4 bases and J lost 0, with 4 bases in between. The CDR3 runs 13 residues. The chain's CDR3 is CASSTRSYNEQFF. Written as DNA, the CDR3 is TGTGCCAGTAGTACCCGCTCCTACAATGAGCAGTTCTTC. Variable domain in full (rest from reference TRBV19 and TRBJ2-1): DGGITQSPKYLFRKEGQNVTLSCEQNLNHDAMYWYRQDPGQGLRLIYYSQIVNDFQKGDIAEGYSVSREKKESFPLTVTSAQKNPTAFYLCASSTRSYNEQFFGPGTRLTVL.

This chain links TRBV5-1 with TRBJ2-3; 13 positions agree with TRBD2. Germline V gene lookup returns CDR1 SGHRS and CDR2 YFSETQ. V lost 7 bases and J lost 1; bases outside the gene matches: 6. The CDR3 totals 16 residues. The chain's CDR3 is CASRTSGSWGTDTQYF. The CDR3 DNA reads TGCGCCAGCCGGACTAGCGGGAGTTGGGGCACAGATACGCAGTATTTT.

The J gene is TRBJ2-1, the V gene TRBV5-5; the match to TRBD2 covers 10 bases. V lost 4 bases to trimming and J lost 4 bases; unmatched junction nucleotides: 5. The germline gives CDR1 SGHKS, CDR2 YYEKEE (reference sequence). The CDR3 totals 15 residues. The CDR3 region has the DNA TGTGCCAGCAGCGAAGGACTAGCGGTGTACAATGAGCAGTTCTTC. Translating gives CASSEGLAVYNEQFF.

The chain recombines TRBV7-2 with TRBJ2-2; a possible D gene is TRBD2 (6 bases). This CDR3 is 15 amino acids long. The germline V gene encodes CDR1 SGHTA and CDR2 FQGNSA. V dropped 5 bases and J dropped 5 bases, with 15 bases sitting between them. For the CDR3, the DNA is TGTGCCAGCAGCGCCCTAGCGATGGTTACCGGGGAGCTGTTTTTT. It translates to CASSALAMVTGELFF.

The rearrangement joins TRBV6-5 to TRBJ2-5, with TRBD2 matching 10 bases. This CDR3 has 15 amino acids. V was pared by 8 bases and J by 4 bases, with 10 bases of the junction left unmatched. CDR1 and CDR2 (germline): MNHEY, SVGAGI. The CDR3 DNA sequence: TGTGCCAGCGGGGTAGCGGGAGGTGGTCCAGAGACCCAGTACTTC. Translated, it gives CASGVAGGGPETQYF.